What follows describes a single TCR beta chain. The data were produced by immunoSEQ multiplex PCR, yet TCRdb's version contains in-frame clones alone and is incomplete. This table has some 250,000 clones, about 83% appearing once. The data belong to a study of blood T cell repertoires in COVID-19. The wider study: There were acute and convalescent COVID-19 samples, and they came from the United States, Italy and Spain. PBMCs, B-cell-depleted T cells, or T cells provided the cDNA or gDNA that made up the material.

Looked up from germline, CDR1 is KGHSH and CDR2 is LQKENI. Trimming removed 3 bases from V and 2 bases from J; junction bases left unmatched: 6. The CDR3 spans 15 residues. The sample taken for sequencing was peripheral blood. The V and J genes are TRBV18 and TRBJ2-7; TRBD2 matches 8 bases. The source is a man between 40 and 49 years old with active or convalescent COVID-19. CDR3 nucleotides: TGTGCCAGCTCACCGGGGGCGGGAGGAACCTACGAGCAGTACTTC. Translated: CASSPGAGGTYEQYF.